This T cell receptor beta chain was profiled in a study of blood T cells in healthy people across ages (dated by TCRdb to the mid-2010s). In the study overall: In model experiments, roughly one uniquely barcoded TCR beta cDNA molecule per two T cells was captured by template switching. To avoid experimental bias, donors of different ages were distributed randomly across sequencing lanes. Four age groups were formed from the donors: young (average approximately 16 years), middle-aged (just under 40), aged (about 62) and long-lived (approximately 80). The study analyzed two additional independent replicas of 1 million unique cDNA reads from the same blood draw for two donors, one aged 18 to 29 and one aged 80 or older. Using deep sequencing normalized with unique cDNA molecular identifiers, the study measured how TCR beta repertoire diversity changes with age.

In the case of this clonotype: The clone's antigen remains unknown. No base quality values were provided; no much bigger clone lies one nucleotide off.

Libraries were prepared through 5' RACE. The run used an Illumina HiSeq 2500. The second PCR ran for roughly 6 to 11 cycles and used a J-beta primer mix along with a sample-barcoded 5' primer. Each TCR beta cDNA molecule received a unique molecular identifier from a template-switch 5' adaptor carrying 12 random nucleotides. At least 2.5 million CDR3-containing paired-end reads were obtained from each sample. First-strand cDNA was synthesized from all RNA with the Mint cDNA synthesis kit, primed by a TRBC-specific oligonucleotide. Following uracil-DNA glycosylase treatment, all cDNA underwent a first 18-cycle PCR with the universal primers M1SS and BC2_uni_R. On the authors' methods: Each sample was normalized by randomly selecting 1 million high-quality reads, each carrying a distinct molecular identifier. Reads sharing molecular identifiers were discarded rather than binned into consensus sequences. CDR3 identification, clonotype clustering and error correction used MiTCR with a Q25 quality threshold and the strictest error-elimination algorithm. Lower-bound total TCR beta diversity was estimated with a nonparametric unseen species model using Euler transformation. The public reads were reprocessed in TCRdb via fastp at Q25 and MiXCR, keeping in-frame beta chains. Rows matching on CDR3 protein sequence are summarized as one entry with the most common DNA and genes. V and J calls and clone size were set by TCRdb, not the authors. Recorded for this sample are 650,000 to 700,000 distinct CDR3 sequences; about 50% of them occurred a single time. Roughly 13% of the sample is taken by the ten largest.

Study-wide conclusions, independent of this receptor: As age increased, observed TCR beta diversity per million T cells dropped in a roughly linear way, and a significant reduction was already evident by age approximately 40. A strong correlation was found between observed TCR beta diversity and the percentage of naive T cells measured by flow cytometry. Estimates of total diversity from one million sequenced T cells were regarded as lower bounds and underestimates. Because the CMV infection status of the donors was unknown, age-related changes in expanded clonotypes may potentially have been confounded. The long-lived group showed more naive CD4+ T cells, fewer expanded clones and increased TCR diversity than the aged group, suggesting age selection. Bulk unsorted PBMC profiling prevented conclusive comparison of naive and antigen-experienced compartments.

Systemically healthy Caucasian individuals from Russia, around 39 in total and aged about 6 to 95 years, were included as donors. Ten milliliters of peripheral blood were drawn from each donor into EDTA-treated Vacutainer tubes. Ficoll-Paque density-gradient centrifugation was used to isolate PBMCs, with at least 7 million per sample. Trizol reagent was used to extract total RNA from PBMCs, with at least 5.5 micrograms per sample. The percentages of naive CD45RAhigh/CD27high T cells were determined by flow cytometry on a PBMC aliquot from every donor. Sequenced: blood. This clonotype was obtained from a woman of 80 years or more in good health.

The DNA reads TGCGCCAGCAGCCCCGCCCTTTTGCGGCCTGGCTACGAGCAGTACTTC. Translated, it reads CASSPALLRPGYEQYF. The rearranged chain carries TRBV4-1 and TRBJ2-7; the D gene lacks a confident call. CDR1 and CDR2, looked up from the germline V gene, are MGHRA and YSYEKL. The V end loses 4 bases and the J end loses 3 bases, and a stretch of 19 bases separates them. The CDR3 runs 16 amino acids, cysteine and phenylalanine included. Left in the record is the CDR3 DNA by itself, 48 bases read in frame from the first base.